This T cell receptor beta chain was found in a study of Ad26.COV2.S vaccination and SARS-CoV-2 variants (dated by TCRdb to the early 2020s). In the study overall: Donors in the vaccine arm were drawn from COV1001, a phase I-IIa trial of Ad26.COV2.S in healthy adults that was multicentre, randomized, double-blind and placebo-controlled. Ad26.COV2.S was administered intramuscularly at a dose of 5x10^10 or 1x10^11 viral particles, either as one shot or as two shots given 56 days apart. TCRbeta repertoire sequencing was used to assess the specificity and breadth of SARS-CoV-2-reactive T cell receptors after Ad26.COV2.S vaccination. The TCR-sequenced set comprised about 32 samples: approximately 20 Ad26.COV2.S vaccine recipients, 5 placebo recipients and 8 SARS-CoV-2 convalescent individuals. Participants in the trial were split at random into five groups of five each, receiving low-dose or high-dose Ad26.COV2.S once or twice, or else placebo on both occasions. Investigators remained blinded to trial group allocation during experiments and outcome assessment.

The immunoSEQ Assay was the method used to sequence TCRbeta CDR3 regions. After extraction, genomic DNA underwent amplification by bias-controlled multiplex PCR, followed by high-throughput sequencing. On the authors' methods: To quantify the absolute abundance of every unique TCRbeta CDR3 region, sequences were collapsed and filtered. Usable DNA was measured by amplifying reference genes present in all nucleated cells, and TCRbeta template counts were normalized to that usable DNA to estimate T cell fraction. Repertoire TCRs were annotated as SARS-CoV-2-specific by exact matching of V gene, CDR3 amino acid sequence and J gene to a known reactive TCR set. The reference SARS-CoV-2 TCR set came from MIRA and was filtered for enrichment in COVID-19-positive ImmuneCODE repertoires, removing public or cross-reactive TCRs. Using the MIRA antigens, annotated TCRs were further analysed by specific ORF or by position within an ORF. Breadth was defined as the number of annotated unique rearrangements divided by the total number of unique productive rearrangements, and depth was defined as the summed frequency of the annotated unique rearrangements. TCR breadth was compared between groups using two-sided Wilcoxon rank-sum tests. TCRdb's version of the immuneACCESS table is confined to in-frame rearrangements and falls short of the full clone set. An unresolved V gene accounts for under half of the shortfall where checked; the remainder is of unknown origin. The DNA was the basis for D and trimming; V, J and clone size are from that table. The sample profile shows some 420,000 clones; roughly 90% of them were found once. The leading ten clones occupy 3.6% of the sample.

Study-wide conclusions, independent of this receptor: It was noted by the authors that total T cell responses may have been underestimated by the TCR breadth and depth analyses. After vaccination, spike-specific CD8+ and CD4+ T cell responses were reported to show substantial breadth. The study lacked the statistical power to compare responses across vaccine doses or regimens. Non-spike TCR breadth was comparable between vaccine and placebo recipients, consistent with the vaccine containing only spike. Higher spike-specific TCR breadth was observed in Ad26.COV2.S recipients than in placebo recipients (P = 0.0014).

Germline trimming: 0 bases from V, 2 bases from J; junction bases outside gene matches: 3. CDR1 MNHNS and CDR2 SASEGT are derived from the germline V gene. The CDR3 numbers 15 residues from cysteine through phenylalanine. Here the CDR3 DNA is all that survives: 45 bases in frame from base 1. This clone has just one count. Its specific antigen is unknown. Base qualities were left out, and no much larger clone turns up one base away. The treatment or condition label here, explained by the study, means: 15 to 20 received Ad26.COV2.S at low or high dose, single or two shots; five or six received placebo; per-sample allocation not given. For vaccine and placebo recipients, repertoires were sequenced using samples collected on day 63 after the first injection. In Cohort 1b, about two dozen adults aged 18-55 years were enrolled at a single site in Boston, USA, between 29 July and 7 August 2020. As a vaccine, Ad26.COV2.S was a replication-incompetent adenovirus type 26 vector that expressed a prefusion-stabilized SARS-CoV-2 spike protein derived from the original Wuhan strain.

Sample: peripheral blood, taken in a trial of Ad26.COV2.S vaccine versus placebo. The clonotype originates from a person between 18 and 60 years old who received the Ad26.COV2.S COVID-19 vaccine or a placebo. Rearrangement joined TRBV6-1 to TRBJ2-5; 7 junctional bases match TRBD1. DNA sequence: TGTGCCAGCAGTGAAGCCGGGACAGTTCAAGAGACCCAGTACTTC. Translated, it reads CASSEAGTVQETQYF.